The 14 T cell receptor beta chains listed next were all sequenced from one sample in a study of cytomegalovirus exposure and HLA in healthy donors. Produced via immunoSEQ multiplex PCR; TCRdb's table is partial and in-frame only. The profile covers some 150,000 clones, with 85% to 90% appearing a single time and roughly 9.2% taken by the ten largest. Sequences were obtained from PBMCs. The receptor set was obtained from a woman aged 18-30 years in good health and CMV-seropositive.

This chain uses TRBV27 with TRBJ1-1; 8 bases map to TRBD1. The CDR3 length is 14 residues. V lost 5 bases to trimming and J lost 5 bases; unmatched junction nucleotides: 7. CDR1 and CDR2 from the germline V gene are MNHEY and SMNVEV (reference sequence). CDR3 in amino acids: CASSAGQGGTEAFF. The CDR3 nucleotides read TGTGCCAGCAGTGCCGGACAGGGAGGTACTGAAGCTTTCTTT.

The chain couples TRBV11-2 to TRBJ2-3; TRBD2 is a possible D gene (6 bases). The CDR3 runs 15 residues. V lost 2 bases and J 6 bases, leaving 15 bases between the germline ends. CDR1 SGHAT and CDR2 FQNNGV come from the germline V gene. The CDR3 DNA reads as TGTGCCAGCAGCTTAAGAGAGACTAGTAGCGATACGCAGTATTTT. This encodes CASSLRETSSDTQYF.

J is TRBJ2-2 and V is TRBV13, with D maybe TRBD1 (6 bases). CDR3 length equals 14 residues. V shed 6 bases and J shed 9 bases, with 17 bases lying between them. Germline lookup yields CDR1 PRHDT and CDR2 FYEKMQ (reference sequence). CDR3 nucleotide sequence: TGTGCCAGCAGGGGTCCACAGGGACGACGGGAGCTGTTTTTT. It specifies CASRGPQGRRELFF. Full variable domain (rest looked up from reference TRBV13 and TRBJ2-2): AAGVIQSPRHLIKEKRETATLKCYPIPRHDTVYWYQQGPGQDPQFLISFYEKMQSDKGSIPDRFSAQQFSDYHSELNMSSLELGDSALYFCASRGPQGRRELFFGEGSRLTVL.

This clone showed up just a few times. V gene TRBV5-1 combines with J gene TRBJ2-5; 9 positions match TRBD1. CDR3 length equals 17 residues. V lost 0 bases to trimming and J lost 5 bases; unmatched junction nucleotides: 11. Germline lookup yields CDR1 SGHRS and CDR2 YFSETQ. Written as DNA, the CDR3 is TGCGCCAGCAGCTTGGCCCCCGCCGGGACAGGGAGGGAGACCCAGTACTTC. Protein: CASSLAPAGTGRETQYF.

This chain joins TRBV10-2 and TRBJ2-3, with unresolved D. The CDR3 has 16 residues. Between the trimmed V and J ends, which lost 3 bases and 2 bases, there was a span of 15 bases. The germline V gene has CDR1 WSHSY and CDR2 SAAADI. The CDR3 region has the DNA TGCGCCAGCAGTGACCTTGAGCGTATGTACACAGATACGCAGTATTTT. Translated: CASSDLERMYTDTQYF.

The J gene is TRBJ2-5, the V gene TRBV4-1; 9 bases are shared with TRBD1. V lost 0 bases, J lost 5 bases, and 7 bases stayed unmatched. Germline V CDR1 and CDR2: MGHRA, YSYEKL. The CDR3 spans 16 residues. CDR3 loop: CASSQDGTGWTETQYF. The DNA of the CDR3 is TGCGCCAGCAGCCAAGATGGGACAGGGTGGACGGAGACCCAGTACTTC.

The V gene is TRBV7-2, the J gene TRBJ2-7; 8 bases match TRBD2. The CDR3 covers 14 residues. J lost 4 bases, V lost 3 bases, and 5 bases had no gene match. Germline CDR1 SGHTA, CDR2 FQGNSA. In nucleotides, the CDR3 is TGTGCCAGCAGCTTCGGGGGGGGGCCGTACGAGCAGTACTTC. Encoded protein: CASSFGGGPYEQYF.

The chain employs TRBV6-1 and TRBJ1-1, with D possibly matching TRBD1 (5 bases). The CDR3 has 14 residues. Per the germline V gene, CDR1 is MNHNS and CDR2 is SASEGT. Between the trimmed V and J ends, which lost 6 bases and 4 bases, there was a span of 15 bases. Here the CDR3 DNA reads TGTGCCAGCAGGACAGTTGGCTGGGGCACTGAAGCTTTCTTT. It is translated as CASRTVGWGTEAFF.

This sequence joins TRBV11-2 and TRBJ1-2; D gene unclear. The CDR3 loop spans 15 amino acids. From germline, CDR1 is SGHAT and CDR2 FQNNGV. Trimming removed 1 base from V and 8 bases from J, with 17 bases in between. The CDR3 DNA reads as TGTGCCAGCAGCTTAGTGTGGTCGGGAGTCGGAGGCTACACCTTC. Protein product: CASSLVWSGVGGYTF.

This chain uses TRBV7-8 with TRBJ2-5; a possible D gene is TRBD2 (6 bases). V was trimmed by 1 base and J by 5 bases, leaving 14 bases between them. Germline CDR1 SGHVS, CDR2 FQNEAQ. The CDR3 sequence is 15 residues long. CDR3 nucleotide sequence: TGTGCCAGCAGCTTAGATGGCGGGGTAATGGAGACCCAGTACTTC. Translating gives CASSLDGGVMETQYF.

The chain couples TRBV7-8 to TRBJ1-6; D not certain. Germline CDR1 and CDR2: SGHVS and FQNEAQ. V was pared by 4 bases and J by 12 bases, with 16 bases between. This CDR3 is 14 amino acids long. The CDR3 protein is CASSSFGNFGPLHF. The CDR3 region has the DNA TGTGCCAGCAGCTCCTTCGGTAATTTCGGACCCCTCCACTTT.

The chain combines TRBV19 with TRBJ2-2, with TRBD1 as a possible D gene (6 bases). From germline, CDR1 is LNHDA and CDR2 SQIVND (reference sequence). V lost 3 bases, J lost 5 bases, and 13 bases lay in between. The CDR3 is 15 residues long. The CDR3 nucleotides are TGTGCCAGTAGTATCGCAGGGGCTCGGACCGGGGAGCTGTTTTTT. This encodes CASSIAGARTGELFF.

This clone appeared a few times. CDR3 DNA: TGTGCCAGCATGGGCAGGGACTACGAGCAGTACTTC. Translated: CASMGRDYEQYF. This chain connects TRBV2 to TRBJ2-7, with D possibly TRBD1 on 5 matching bases. The V gene's germline CDR1 is SNHLY and CDR2 FYNNEI. Trimming took 7 bases from V and 3 from J, leaving 10 bases between them. The CDR3 consists of 12 residues.

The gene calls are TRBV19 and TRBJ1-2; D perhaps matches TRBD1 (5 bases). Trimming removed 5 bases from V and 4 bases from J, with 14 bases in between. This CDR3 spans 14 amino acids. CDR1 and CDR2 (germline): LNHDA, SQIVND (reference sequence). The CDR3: CASSPPEGAYGYTF. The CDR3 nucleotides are TGTGCCAGTAGTCCCCCAGAAGGGGCCTATGGCTACACCTTC.